A selection of T cell receptor beta chains follows, all from one sample in a study of radiation and T cells in renal cell carcinoma. Here immunoSEQ multiplex PCR was the method, and the copy in TCRdb shows in-frame clones only, minus some. The table shows tens of thousands of clones, with about 79% occurring only once. Sample: blood, taken from a patient whose treatment included radiotherapy and nephrectomy. These TCRs come from a man in his 60s with renal cell carcinoma. Both conserved end residues are part of each CDR3. The D gene is left open where the match is weak. Size is stated for part of the rows, as once, few or many counts, or as a class when the clone is expanded.

v_gene: TRBV27
abundance: .
j_gene: TRBJ1-5
d_gene: .
CDR3nt: TGTGCCAGCAGTTTCAGGCAGCCCCAGCATTTT
CDR3aa: CASSFRQPQHF

v_gene: TRBV19
abundance: .
j_gene: TRBJ2-2
d_gene: .
CDR3nt: TGTGCCAGTAGTATAGGGGGAAGGGGCCCCTTATCTAACACCGGGGAGCTGTTTTTT
CDR3aa: CASSIGGRGPLSNTGELFF

v_gene: TRBV6-5
abundance: .
j_gene: TRBJ2-7
d_gene: .
CDR3nt: TGTGCCAGCAGTGGCAGGGGGAGGGGGTACGAGCAGTACTTC
CDR3aa: CASSGRGRGYEQYF

v_gene: TRBV20-1
abundance: once
j_gene: TRBJ2-7
d_gene: .
CDR3nt: TGCAGTGCTAGGTCCGGGTACGAGCAGTACTTC
CDR3aa: CSARSGYEQYF

v_gene: TRBV7-9
abundance: .
j_gene: TRBJ1-5
d_gene: .
CDR3nt: TGTGCCAGCAGCTTAGTCGGGCAGGGAAATCAGCCCCAGCATTTT
CDR3aa: CASSLVGQGNQPQHF

v_gene: TRBV19
abundance: .
j_gene: TRBJ1-1
d_gene: .
CDR3nt: TGTGCCAGTAGTATTTCAGTAGTTGCTGAAGCTTTCTTT
CDR3aa: CASSISVVAEAFF

v_gene: TRBV28
abundance: .
j_gene: TRBJ1-4
d_gene: .
CDR3nt: TGTGCCAGCAGAGAACCTCAGGATAGTCAGGTCTCGGGAAAACTGTTTTTT
CDR3aa: CASREPQDSQVSGKLFF

v_gene: TRBV4-1
abundance: .
j_gene: TRBJ2-5
d_gene: .
CDR3nt: TGCGCCAGCAGCCAAGATCCCGACGGCCAAGAGACCCAGTACTTC
CDR3aa: CASSQDPDGQETQYF

v_gene: TRBV6-1
abundance: .
j_gene: TRBJ2-6
d_gene: .
CDR3nt: TGTGCCAGCATCGCGACCTCTGGGGCCAACGTCCTGACTTTC
CDR3aa: CASIATSGANVLTF

v_gene: TRBV7-2
abundance: .
j_gene: TRBJ2-5
d_gene: TRBD2
CDR3nt: TGTGCCAGCAGCTTAGTGAGTAGCGGGAGTGGAGAGACCCAGTACTTC
CDR3aa: CASSLVSSGSGETQYF

v_gene: TRBV14
abundance: .
j_gene: TRBJ2-4
d_gene: .
CDR3nt: TGTGCCAGCATACGGGGAGTAGCCAAAAACATTCAGTACTTC
CDR3aa: CASIRGVAKNIQYF

v_gene: TRBV28
abundance: .
j_gene: TRBJ1-4
d_gene: TRBD1
CDR3nt: TGTGCCAGCAGTTTCCCCCGGGACAGCCGTGAAAAACTGTTTTTT
CDR3aa: CASSFPRDSREKLFF

v_gene: TRBV23-1
abundance: once
j_gene: TRBJ2-7
d_gene: TRBD2
CDR3nt: TGCGCCAGCAGCTGGACTAGCGGGGAGGGCGAGCAGTACTTC
CDR3aa: CASSWTSGEGEQYF

v_gene: TRBV28
abundance: few
j_gene: TRBJ1-3
d_gene: TRBD1
CDR3nt: TGTGCCAGCAGATTCCAGGGGGCAATTGGAAACACCATATATTTT
CDR3aa: CASRFQGAIGNTIYF

v_gene: TRBV11-2
abundance: .
j_gene: TRBJ2-3
d_gene: .
CDR3nt: TGTGCCAGCAGCTTACCGCGCCGTCCCGATACGCAGTATTTT
CDR3aa: CASSLPRRPDTQYF

v_gene: TRBV7-8
abundance: .
j_gene: TRBJ1-5
d_gene: TRBD1
CDR3nt: TGTGCCAGCAGCTCAGACAGGGTTAGCAATCAGCCCCAGCATTTT
CDR3aa: CASSSDRVSNQPQHF

v_gene: TRBV6-5
abundance: .
j_gene: TRBJ1-1
d_gene: .
CDR3nt: TGTGCCAGCAGTTACGGGGAGTACTCTGAAGCTTTCTTT
CDR3aa: CASSYGEYSEAFF

v_gene: TRBV28
abundance: .
j_gene: TRBJ1-1
d_gene: .
CDR3nt: TGTGCCAGCAGTTCCCCGCGCTTCACCCAGAACACTGAAGCTTTCTTT
CDR3aa: CASSSPRFTQNTEAFF

v_gene: TRBV29-1
abundance: .
j_gene: TRBJ1-2
d_gene: .
CDR3nt: TGCAGCGTTGGTGACAGGAGCGGTAATTTGAGAGGCTACACCTTC
CDR3aa: CSVGDRSGNLRGYTF

v_gene: TRBV20-1
abundance: .
j_gene: TRBJ1-1
d_gene: TRBD1
CDR3nt: TGCAGAACAGGGGTGAACACTGAAGCTTTCTTT
CDR3aa: CRTGVNTEAFF

v_gene: TRBV6-1
abundance: .
j_gene: TRBJ2-5
d_gene: .
CDR3nt: TGTGCCAGCAGTGAACCAGCTCCGTTGCAAGAGACCCAGTACTTC
CDR3aa: CASSEPAPLQETQYF

v_gene: TRBV9
abundance: .
j_gene: TRBJ1-2
d_gene: .
CDR3nt: TGTGCCAGCAGCGTAGGAATAGGGGAAGCTAACTATGGCTACACCTTC
CDR3aa: CASSVGIGEANYGYTF

v_gene: TRBV5-1
abundance: .
j_gene: TRBJ1-3
d_gene: .
CDR3nt: TGCGCCAGCAGTCAGGGGAAAGGAAACACCATATATTTT
CDR3aa: CASSQGKGNTIYF

v_gene: TRBV18
abundance: .
j_gene: TRBJ1-2
d_gene: TRBD1
CDR3nt: TGTGCCAGCTCACCATGGGACAGGACGGGTCTCTATGGCTACACCTTC
CDR3aa: CASSPWDRTGLYGYTF

v_gene: TRBV19
abundance: .
j_gene: TRBJ2-7
d_gene: TRBD1
CDR3nt: TGTGCCAGTAGTTATCTTCCGGGACAGGCTTCCTACGAGCAGTACTTC
CDR3aa: CASSYLPGQASYEQYF

v_gene: TRBV27
abundance: .
j_gene: TRBJ2-7
d_gene: .
CDR3nt: TGTGCCAGCAGTTCCACCCCCAGGCAGTTAACCAACGAGCAGTACTTC
CDR3aa: CASSSTPRQLTNEQYF

v_gene: TRBV5-1
abundance: .
j_gene: TRBJ2-5
d_gene: TRBD2
CDR3nt: TGCGCCAGCAGCTACGGACCGGGACTAGCTTCCCAAGAGACCCAGTACTTC
CDR3aa: CASSYGPGLASQETQYF

v_gene: TRBV2
abundance: .
j_gene: TRBJ2-1
d_gene: TRBD2
CDR3nt: TGTGCCAGCAGTGCTAGGCTAGCGGGAGTTGAGACCTACAATGAGCAGTTCTTC
CDR3aa: CASSARLAGVETYNEQFF

v_gene: TRBV10-3
abundance: .
j_gene: TRBJ2-7
d_gene: .
CDR3nt: TGTGCCATCAGTGGACACCTCTACGAGCAGTACTTC
CDR3aa: CAISGHLYEQYF

v_gene: TRBV7-9
abundance: once
j_gene: TRBJ2-7
d_gene: TRBD1
CDR3nt: TGTGCCAGCAGCCGGGACAGCAGCTACGAGCAGTACTTC
CDR3aa: CASSRDSSYEQYF

v_gene: TRBV7-2
abundance: .
j_gene: TRBJ2-7
d_gene: .
CDR3nt: TGTGCCAGCAGCTTCCTAGCGACCGCCTCCTACGAGCAGTACTTC
CDR3aa: CASSFLATASYEQYF

v_gene: TRBV27
abundance: .
j_gene: TRBJ2-7
d_gene: .
CDR3nt: TGTGCCAGCAGTCCACCAGGGGCCCCGGGCGAGCAGTACTTC
CDR3aa: CASSPPGAPGEQYF

v_gene: TRBV5-5
abundance: .
j_gene: TRBJ2-6
d_gene: .
CDR3nt: TGTGCCTCGAGGGCTATAGCATCTGGGGCCAACGTCCTGACTTTC
CDR3aa: CASRAIASGANVLTF

v_gene: TRBV5-5
abundance: .
j_gene: TRBJ2-3
d_gene: TRBD2
CDR3nt: TGTGCCAGCAGCCTCCTCACCAGCGGGAGTGGAGATACGCAGTATTTT
CDR3aa: CASSLLTSGSGDTQYF

v_gene: TRBV28
abundance: .
j_gene: TRBJ2-7
d_gene: .
CDR3nt: TGTGCCAGCAGTTTAGGGAAGGACGGATCCTACGAGCAGTACTTC
CDR3aa: CASSLGKDGSYEQYF

v_gene: TRBV28
abundance: .
j_gene: TRBJ1-5
d_gene: TRBD1
CDR3nt: TGTGCCAGCAGTCTGGGACAGGGGATTTATCAGCCCCAGCATTTT
CDR3aa: CASSLGQGIYQPQHF

v_gene: TRBV10-1
abundance: .
j_gene: TRBJ2-1
d_gene: .
CDR3nt: TGCGCCAGCAGTGCGGTACTCCGCTACAATGAGCAGTTCTTC
CDR3aa: CASSAVLRYNEQFF

v_gene: TRBV5-5
abundance: few
j_gene: TRBJ2-3
d_gene: .
CDR3nt: TGTGCCAGCAGCTTGGGGGCCGGTACGGATACGCAGTATTTT
CDR3aa: CASSLGAGTDTQYF

v_gene: TRBV27
abundance: .
j_gene: TRBJ2-7
d_gene: TRBD2
CDR3nt: TGTGCCAGCAGTTTATCGCCGGGTCTAGCGGCGCCGGGTGAGCAGTACTTC
CDR3aa: CASSLSPGLAAPGEQYF

v_gene: TRBV28
abundance: .
j_gene: TRBJ2-7
d_gene: TRBD1
CDR3nt: TGTGCCAGCAGTTTCCCCTTTGGGACAGGGCACTACGAGCAGTACTTC
CDR3aa: CASSFPFGTGHYEQYF

v_gene: TRBV5-6
abundance: .
j_gene: TRBJ2-1
d_gene: .
CDR3nt: TGTGCCAGCAGCTTGGCCGCTAGAGTGGGGACTTTTGAGCAGTTCTTC
CDR3aa: CASSLAARVGTFEQFF

v_gene: TRBV19
abundance: .
j_gene: TRBJ2-1
d_gene: .
CDR3nt: TGTGCCAGTAGTATTGCCGGAGATGAGCAGTTCTTC
CDR3aa: CASSIAGDEQFF

v_gene: TRBV5-1
abundance: .
j_gene: TRBJ2-5
d_gene: TRBD2
CDR3nt: TGCGCCAGCAGCTTGTGGGGACTAACAGGAGGCCCGAATAATCAGACCCAGTACTTC
CDR3aa: CASSLWGLTGGPNNQTQYF

v_gene: TRBV19
abundance: few
j_gene: TRBJ1-1
d_gene: TRBD1
CDR3nt: TGTGCCAGTACCATTATAGGACAGGGGGACAACACTGAAGCTTTCTTT
CDR3aa: CASTIIGQGDNTEAFF

v_gene: TRBV7-8
abundance: many
j_gene: TRBJ2-7
d_gene: TRBD1
CDR3nt: TGTGCCAGCAGCTACGGAGGACAGGAGGACTACGAGCAGTACTTC
CDR3aa: CASSYGGQEDYEQYF